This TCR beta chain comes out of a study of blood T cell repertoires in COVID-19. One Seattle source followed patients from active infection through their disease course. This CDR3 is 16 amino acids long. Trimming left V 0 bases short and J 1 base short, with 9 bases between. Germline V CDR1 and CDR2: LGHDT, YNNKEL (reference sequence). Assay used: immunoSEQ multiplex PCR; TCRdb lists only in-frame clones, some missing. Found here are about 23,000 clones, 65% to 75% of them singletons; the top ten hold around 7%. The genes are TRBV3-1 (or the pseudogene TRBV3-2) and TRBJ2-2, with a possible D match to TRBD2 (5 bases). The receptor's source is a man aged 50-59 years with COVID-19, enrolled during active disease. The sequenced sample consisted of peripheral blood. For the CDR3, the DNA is TGTGCCAGCAGCCAAGATCGGGGTAGGAACACCGGGGAGCTGTTTTTT. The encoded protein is CASSQDRGRNTGELFF.